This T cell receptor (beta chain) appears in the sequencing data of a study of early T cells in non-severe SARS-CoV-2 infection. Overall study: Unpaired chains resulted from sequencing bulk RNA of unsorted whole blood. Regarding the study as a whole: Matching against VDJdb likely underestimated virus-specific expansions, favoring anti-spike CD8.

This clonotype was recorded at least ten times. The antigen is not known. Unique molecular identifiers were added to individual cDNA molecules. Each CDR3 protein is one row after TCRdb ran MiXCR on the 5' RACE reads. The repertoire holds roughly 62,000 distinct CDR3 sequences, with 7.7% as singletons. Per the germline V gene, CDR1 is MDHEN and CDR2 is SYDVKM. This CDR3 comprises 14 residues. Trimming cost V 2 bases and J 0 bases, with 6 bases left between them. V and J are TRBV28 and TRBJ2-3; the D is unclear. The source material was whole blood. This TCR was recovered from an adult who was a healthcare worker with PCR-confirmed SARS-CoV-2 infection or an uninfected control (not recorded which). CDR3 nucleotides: TGTGCCAGCAGTTTAGGCATGAGCACAGATACGCAGTATTTT. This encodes CASSLGMSTDTQYF.